This TCR beta chain was sequenced in a study of T cell clonality in common variable immunodeficiency. Broader study findings: CVID subjects showed higher TCRbeta clonality than healthy controls. Fewer deletions and N-nucleotide insertions were reportedly seen in common variable immunodeficiency TCR beta sequences.

This clone was counted at least ten times. The antigen is undetermined. The read terminates 3 residues ahead of where the CDR3 ends, so the germline J gene completes it. Clones were read by immunoSEQ multiplex PCR, and TCRdb kept only the in-frame ones, dropping some. The repertoire yields 35,000 or so clones, none seen only once; the top ten contain approximately 6.5%. V was pared by 3 bases and J by 4 bases, with 9 bases of the junction left unmatched. This CDR3 spans 17 amino acids. Sequenced input: peripheral blood mononuclear cells. The receptor was isolated from a human donor with common variable immunodeficiency. V usage is TRBV12-3 or TRBV12-4 and J usage is TRBJ2-7; 13 bases are shared with TRBD2. The chain's CDR3 is CASSFGTSGVLGYEQYF. The sequenced part of the CDR3 DNA is TGTGCCAGCAGTTTTGGGACTAGCGGGGTCCTGGGGTACGAG.